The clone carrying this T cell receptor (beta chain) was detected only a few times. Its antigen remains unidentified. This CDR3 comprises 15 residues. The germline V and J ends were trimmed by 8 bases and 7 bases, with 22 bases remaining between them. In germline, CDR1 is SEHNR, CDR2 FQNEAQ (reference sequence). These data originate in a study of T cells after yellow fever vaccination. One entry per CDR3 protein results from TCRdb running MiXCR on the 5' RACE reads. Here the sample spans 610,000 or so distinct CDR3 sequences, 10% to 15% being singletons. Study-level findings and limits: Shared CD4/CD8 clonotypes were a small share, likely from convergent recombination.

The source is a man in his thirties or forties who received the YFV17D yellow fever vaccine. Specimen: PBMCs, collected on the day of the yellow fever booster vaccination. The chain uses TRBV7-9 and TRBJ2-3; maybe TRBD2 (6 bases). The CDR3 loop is CASWGEAVPDHTQYF. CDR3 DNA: TGTGCCAGCTGGGGGGAGGCGGTCCCAGATCATACGCAGTATTTT.